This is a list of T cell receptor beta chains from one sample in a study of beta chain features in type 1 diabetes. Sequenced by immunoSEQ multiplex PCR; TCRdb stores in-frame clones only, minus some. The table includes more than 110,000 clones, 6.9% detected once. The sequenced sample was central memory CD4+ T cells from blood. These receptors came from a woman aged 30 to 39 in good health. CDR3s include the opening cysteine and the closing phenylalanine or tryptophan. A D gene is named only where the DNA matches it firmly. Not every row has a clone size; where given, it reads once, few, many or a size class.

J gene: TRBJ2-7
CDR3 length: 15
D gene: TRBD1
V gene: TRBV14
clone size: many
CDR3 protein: CASSRDRGISYEQYF
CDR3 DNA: TGTGCCAGCAGCCGAGACAGGGGGATCTCCTACGAGCAGTACTTC

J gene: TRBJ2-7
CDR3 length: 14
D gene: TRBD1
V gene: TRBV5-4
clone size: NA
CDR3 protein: CASSRQGTSYEQYF
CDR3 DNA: TGTGCCAGCAGCCGACAGGGAACCTCCTACGAGCAGTACTTC

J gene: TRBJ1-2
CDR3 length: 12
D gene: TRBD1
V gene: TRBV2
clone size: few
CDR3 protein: CASRPDREGYTF
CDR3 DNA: TGTGCCAGCAGACCTGACAGGGAGGGCTACACCTTC

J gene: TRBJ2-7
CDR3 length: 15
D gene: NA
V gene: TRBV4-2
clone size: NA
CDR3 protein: CASSQEARGAYEQYF
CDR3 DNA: TGTGCCAGCAGCCAAGAGGCGCGGGGTGCCTACGAGCAGTACTTC

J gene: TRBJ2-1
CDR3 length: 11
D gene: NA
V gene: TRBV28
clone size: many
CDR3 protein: CASFRGNEQFF
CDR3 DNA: TGTGCCAGCTTCCGGGGGAATGAGCAGTTCTTC

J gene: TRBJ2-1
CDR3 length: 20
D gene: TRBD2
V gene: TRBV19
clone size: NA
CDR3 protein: CASSIHREGIAGVSYNEQFF
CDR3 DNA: TGTGCCAGTAGTATCCACAGGGAGGGGATAGCGGGAGTCTCGTACAATGAGCAGTTCTTC

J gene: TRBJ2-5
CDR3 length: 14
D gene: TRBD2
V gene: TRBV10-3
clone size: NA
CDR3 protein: CAIKTSGAGGTQYF
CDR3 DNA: TGTGCCATCAAAACTAGCGGGGCCGGTGGGACCCAGTACTTC

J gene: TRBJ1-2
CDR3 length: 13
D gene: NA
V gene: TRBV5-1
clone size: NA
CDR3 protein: CASSLTGSYGYTF
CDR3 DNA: TGCGCCAGCAGCCTAACAGGTTCCTATGGCTACACCTTC

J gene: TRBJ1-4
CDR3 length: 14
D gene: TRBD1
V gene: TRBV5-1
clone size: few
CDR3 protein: CASSSDRANEKLFF
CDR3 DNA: TGCGCCAGCAGCTCCGACAGGGCTAATGAAAAACTGTTTTTT

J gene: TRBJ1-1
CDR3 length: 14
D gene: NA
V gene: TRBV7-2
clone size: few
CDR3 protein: CASSLERANTEAFF
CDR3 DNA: TGTGCCAGCAGCTTAGAGAGGGCGAACACTGAAGCTTTCTTT